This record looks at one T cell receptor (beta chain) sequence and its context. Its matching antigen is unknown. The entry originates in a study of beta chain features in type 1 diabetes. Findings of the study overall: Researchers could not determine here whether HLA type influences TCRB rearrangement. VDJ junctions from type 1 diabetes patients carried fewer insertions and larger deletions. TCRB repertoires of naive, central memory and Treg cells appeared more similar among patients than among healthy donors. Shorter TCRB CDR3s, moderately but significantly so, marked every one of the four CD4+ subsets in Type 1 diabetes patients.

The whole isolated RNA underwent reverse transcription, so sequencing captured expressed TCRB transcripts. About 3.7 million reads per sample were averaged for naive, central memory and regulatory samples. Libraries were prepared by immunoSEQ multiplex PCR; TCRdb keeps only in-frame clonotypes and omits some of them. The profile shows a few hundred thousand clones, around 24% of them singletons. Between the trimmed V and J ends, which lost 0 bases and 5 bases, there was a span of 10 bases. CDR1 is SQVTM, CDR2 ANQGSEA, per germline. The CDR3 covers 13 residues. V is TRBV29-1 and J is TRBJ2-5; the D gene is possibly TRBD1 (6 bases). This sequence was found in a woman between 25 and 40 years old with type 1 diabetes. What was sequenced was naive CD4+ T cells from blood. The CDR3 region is CSVEDYRVETQYF. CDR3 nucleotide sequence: TGCAGCGTTGAAGATTACAGGGTGGAGACCCAGTACTTC.